These 23 T cell receptor beta chains were all obtained from the same sample, sequenced in a study of tumor-infiltrating lymphocytes in primary liver carcinoma. It was unsorted whole blood that yielded blood RNA, and germline DNA was also extracted. From around 500 ng of total RNA, TCR beta-specific cDNA was reverse-transcribed using a constant-region primer. What produced the TCR beta libraries was three nested multiplex PCR rounds using slightly modified ARM-PCR. Both of the initial two PCR rounds ran for about 11 cycles and employed TRBV1-TRBV30 forward primers alongside a C-beta reverse primer. One entry per CDR3 protein, called by TCRdb with MiXCR from the multiplex PCR reads. Of about 320,000 distinct CDR3 sequences listed, approximately 60% were seen once; the top ten hold about 8.4%. The sample taken for sequencing was peripheral blood. All receptors derive from a man between 35 and 55 years old with primary liver carcinoma and hepatitis B virus infection.

Details on this clonotype: This clone may be a read error of a much larger clone one base away. This rearrangement joins TRBV4-3 to TRBJ1-5, with D unclear. V gave up 5 bases and J gave up 2 bases, with 10 bases separating them. Germline CDR1 and CDR2: LGHNA and YSLEER. This CDR3 has 14 residues. For the CDR3, the DNA is TGCGCCAGCAGCGTCAGGCCCCGCAATCAGCCCCAGCATTTT. It encodes CASSVRPRNQPQHF.

The chain recombines TRBV6-1 with TRBJ2-3, with D possibly TRBD2 on 6 matching bases. Germline CDR1 reads MNHNS; CDR2 reads SASEGT. The CDR3 extends over 15 amino acids. V lost 3 bases and J lost 4, with 14 bases in between. The CDR3 DNA reads TGTGCCAGCAGTGATTTGGCGGGACTCGCAGATACGCAGTATTTT. Translating it yields CASSDLAGLADTQYF.

As DNA, the CDR3 is TGCAGTGCTAGGAGGGGGGCCGGCGTCCTGACTTTC. It encodes CSARRGAGVLTF. The chain uses TRBV20-1 and TRBJ2-6; D is perhaps TRBD1 or TRBD2 (6 bases each). Germline V gene lookup returns CDR1 DFQATT and CDR2 SNEGSKA (reference sequence). Trimming shortened V by 3 bases and J by 12 bases, and 12 bases separated the two germline ends. The CDR3 has 12 residues.

Regarding this clonotype: The junction departs from the called germline gene at one end, perhaps through a read error. This chain uses TRBV7-8 with TRBJ1-5; the D gene is possibly TRBD1 (5 bases). Germline V gene lookup returns CDR1 SGHVS and CDR2 FQNEAQ. This CDR3 contains 15 residues. CDR3 sequence (DNA): TGTACCAGCACCACTAGCGGGGCAGGCGGGGAACCCCAGCATTTT. Amino acids: CTSTTSGAGGEPQHF.

This clonotype has a count of ten or more. The chain combines TRBV29-1 with TRBJ2-3; D perhaps matches TRBD2 (5 bases). The CDR3 has 13 residues. Germline V gene data show CDR1 as SQVTM and CDR2 as ANQGSEA. Trimming shortened V by 6 bases and J by 0 bases, and 10 bases separated the two germline ends. CDR3 bases: TGCAGCGTCGGACTTCTTAGCACAGATACGCAGTATTTT. Translating gives CSVGLLSTDTQYF.

The chain links TRBV11-3 to TRBJ2-1; D gene ambiguous. This CDR3 has 12 residues. From germline, CDR1 is SGHNT and CDR2 YENEEA. Between the trimmed V and J ends, which lost 4 bases and 8 bases, there was a span of 9 bases. The CDR3 DNA follows: TGTGCCAGCAGCTCAGCGACGGATGAGCAGTTCTTC. Translated: CASSSATDEQFF.

The chain is built from TRBV6-5 and TRBJ2-5; 11 bases fit TRBD1. The CDR3 covers 17 residues. The germline V gene has CDR1 MNHEY and CDR2 SVGAGI. The CDR3 loop reads CGSSLTRTGGPQETQYF. CDR3 coding DNA: TGTGGCAGTAGTTTAACTCGGACAGGGGGCCCCCAAGAGACCCAGTACTTC.

This clonotype was seen at least ten times. The chain joins TRBV4-1 to TRBJ1-3, with D maybe TRBD1 (5 bases). The CDR3 contains 15 residues. With 4 bases removed from V and 4 bases from J, the gap between germline ends came to 14 bases. Germline V gives CDR1 MGHRA, CDR2 YSYEKL. CDR3 coding DNA: TGCGCCAGCAGCCTAAATAGGGGTTGGGGAAACACCATATATTTT. Its protein product is CASSLNRGWGNTIYF.

J is TRBJ2-1 and V is TRBV6-2 or TRBV6-3, with 7 nucleotides matching TRBD2. This CDR3 comprises 18 residues. CDR1 and CDR2 from the germline V gene are MNHEY and SVGEGT. J lost 0 bases, V lost 2 bases, and 10 bases had no gene match. For the CDR3, the DNA is TGTGCCAGCAGTTACCCCCAGTGGGGCGGGAGCTCCTACAATGAGCAGTTCTTC. It specifies CASSYPQWGGSSYNEQFF.

The chain carries TRBV5-1 and TRBJ1-1; D may be TRBD1 (6 bases). The CDR3 has 14 amino acids. Trimming removed 6 bases at V and 11 bases at J, with 23 bases between. The germline CDR1 and CDR2 sequences are SGHRS and YFSETQ. The CDR3 region has the DNA TGCGCCAGCACCTCCGGGACACCGAACACTAACGCTTTCTTT. It encodes CASTSGTPNTNAFF.

Worth noting for this clonotype: This may arise from a read error, as a much more abundant clone is one base away. V usage is TRBV29-1 and J usage is TRBJ1-2; D uncertain. The CDR3 is 11 amino acids. Germline V gives CDR1 SQVTM, CDR2 ANQGSEA. Trimming cost V 4 bases and J 4 bases, with 7 bases left between them. CDR3 coding DNA: TGCAGCGTTGGCGGATTCTATGGCTACACCTTC. It translates to CSVGGFYGYTF.

This clonotype was seen more than once but under ten times. This chain joins TRBV14 and TRBJ2-7; no firm D call. This CDR3 region has 13 residues. Trimming removed 0 bases at V and 9 bases at J, with 12 bases between. Germline-derived CDR1 and CDR2 are SGHDN and FVKESK. CDR3 bases: TGTGCCAGCAGCCAAGAAGTTGGGGTAGGGCAGTACTTC. This sequence encodes CASSQEVGVGQYF.

Remarks on this clonotype: An end of the junction does not agree with germline; a read error may underlie this. The chain has TRBV28 and TRBJ2-7; D may be TRBD2 (6 bases). This CDR3 region has 16 residues. The germline V gene has CDR1 MDHEN and CDR2 SYDVKM. CDR3 in DNA: TGTGCCATCAGTTTATCTCTGGGGGGATACCTCTACGAGCAGTACTTC. Its protein product is CAISLSLGGYLYEQYF.

Of note for this clonotype: This may come from a read error, since a much larger clone is one base off. The rearrangement uses TRBV28 and TRBJ2-2, with D possibly being TRBD1 or TRBD2 (5 bases each). Germline CDR1 is MDHEN and CDR2 is SYDVKM. The CDR3 totals 14 residues. Here the CDR3 reads CATSRDLTTEELFF. The CDR3 DNA sequence: TGTGCCACTTCGAGGGACCTAACCACCGAGGAGCTGTTTTTT.

As for this clonotype: This sequence may be a read error, since a much larger clone differs from it by one base. The rearrangement uses TRBV12-3 or TRBV12-4 and TRBJ2-7, with no clear D. The CDR3 loop spans 11 amino acids. CDR3 amino acids: CVSRSGLEQYF. The CDR3, as DNA: TGTGTCAGCAGAAGTGGGCTAGAGCAGTACTTC.

For this clonotype: A much larger clonotype is one base distant, so this may be a read error. The chain joins TRBV6-6 to TRBJ2-1; D may be TRBD2 (5 bases). The CDR3 spans 15 residues. Per the germline V gene, CDR1 is MNHNY and CDR2 is SVGAGI (reference sequence). In DNA, the CDR3 is TGTGCCAGCAGTTCCGAGGGAAGTTCCTACAGTGAGCAGTTCTTC. Translating it yields CASSSEGSSYSEQFF.

On this clonotype: It may be a read error: a sequence one base away is much more abundant. The chain combines TRBV6-2 or TRBV6-3 with TRBJ2-1; TRBD1 matches at 12 bases. The CDR3 has 14 amino acids. The V gene end was trimmed by 8 bases and the J gene end by 10 bases; junction bases not matched to a gene: 9. Germline assignment: CDR1 MNHEY and CDR2 SVGEGT. Here the CDR3 DNA reads TGTGCCAGCTGCTGGGACAGGGGGCTCGGGGAGCAGTTCTTC. Protein sequence: CASCWDRGLGEQFF.

Worth noting for this clonotype: A much bigger clone sits one base away, suggesting this may be a read error. The chain employs TRBV6-6 and TRBJ2-7; no definite D call. The length of the CDR3 is 11 residues. Germline V CDR1 and CDR2: MNHNY, SVGAGI (reference sequence). CDR3 residues: CVSSYMGEQYF. The CDR3 DNA is TGTGTCAGCAGTTATATGGGTGAGCAGTACTTC.

With respect to this clonotype: This sequence may be a read error, since a much larger clone differs from it by one base. The chain joins TRBV10-3 to TRBJ1-5, with a possible D match to TRBD1 (5 bases). Germline CDR1 and CDR2: ENHRY and SYGVKD. Between the trimmed V and J ends, which lost 4 bases and 3 bases, there was a span of 10 bases. The CDR3 totals 14 residues. The CDR3, as DNA: TGTGCCATCAGTGCTGGGGGGAACAATCAGCCCCAGCATTTT. Its protein product is CAISAGGNNQPQHF.

CDR3 sequence reads: CAWSLTGKNGNTQYF. The DNA for the CDR3 is TGTGCCTGGAGTCTCACGGGAAAAAATGGTAATACGCAGTATTTT. The V gene is TRBV30, the J gene TRBJ2-3; D is perhaps TRBD2 (5 bases). CDR1 and CDR2 (germline): GTSNPN, SVGIG (reference sequence). The CDR3 is made up of 15 amino acids. The germline V and J ends were trimmed by 2 bases and 7 bases, with 19 bases remaining between them. The variable domain in full, with the rest retrieved from reference TRBV30 and TRBJ2-3, is SQTIHQWPATLVQPVGSPLSLECTVEGTSNPNLYWYRQAAGRGLQLLFYSVGIGQISSEVPQNLSASRPQDRQFILSSKKLLLSDSGFYLCAWSLTGKNGNTQYFGPGTRLTVL.

In this sample, this clonotype turned up many times. V is TRBV29-1 and J is TRBJ1-2; no firm D call. Germline V CDR1 and CDR2: SQVTM, ANQGSEA. The CDR3 consists of 12 residues. V shed 2 bases and J shed 4 bases, with 8 bases lying between them. The CDR3 here is CSVEFRTYGYTF. DNA for the CDR3: TGCAGCGTTGAATTCAGGACCTATGGCTACACCTTC.

Of note for this clonotype: One base away lies a much larger clone, so this may be a sequencing read error. The chain is built from TRBV6-5 and TRBJ2-5; a possible D gene is TRBD1 (6 bases). The germline V gene has CDR1 MNHEY and CDR2 SVGAGI. The CDR3 consists of 12 residues. The CDR3 reads CAISYTTGLEYF. In DNA, the CDR3 is TGTGCCATCAGTTACACGACAGGCCTCGAGTACTTC.

A word on this clonotype: A much larger clone lies a single base off, so this may be a read error. This rearrangement joins TRBV6-8 to TRBJ1-2; weak D call: TRBD1 (6 bases). This CDR3 has 14 residues. Looked up from germline, CDR1 is MNHGY and CDR2 is SAAAGT. V was trimmed by 8 bases and J by 6 bases, leaving 19 bases between them. The CDR3 region is CASLENRVYDGYTF. CDR3 in DNA: TGTGCCAGCCTAGAAAACAGGGTGTACGATGGCTACACCTTC.